This TCR beta chain was recorded in a study of identical twins. TCRdb called the 5' RACE reads again in MiXCR, with one record for every CDR3 protein. This table holds approximately 230,000 distinct CDR3 sequences, roughly 7.1% found once. Germline-derived CDR1 and CDR2 are SGHVS and FQNEAQ. V was cut by 6 bases and J by 7 bases, with 15 bases left in between. This CDR3 is built from 14 residues. The same data also contributed to another study, on T cells expressing NK-cell markers. From that report: Nothing established the HCMV specificity of expanded NKG2C+ T cell clones.

The sequence was collected from a woman aged 18-29 years in good health. The chain carries TRBV7-8 and TRBJ2-2; D not resolved. The material sequenced was CD8+ T cells sorted from blood. The CDR3 reads CASRPRALFGELFF. DNA of the CDR3: TGTGCCAGCAGACCCCGGGCCCTCTTCGGGGAGCTGTTTTTT.